This paragraph reports one TCR beta chain. This sample is part of a study of CD8 T cells in Susac syndrome. The RNA input was about 0.5 to 1 ug, and it was reverse transcribed with random hexamers. TCRdb processed the immunoSEQ multiplex PCR reads anew with MiXCR; each CDR3 protein has one entry. Among roughly 130,000 distinct CDR3 sequences, roughly 96% were seen once, and the ten largest hold roughly 0.13%. CDR1 is MNHNS, CDR2 SASEGT, per germline. The CDR3 sequence is 10 residues long. This clonotype originated in a human donor in good health. The sample was CD4+ T cells from PBMCs. The chain has TRBV6-1 and TRBJ2-5; D is uncertain. The J call may be faulty, since TRBJ2-1 better matches the DNA end. The CDR3 loop is CASSERSQFF. The CDR3 DNA sequence: TGTGCCAGCAGTGAGCGGTCCCAGTTCTTC.